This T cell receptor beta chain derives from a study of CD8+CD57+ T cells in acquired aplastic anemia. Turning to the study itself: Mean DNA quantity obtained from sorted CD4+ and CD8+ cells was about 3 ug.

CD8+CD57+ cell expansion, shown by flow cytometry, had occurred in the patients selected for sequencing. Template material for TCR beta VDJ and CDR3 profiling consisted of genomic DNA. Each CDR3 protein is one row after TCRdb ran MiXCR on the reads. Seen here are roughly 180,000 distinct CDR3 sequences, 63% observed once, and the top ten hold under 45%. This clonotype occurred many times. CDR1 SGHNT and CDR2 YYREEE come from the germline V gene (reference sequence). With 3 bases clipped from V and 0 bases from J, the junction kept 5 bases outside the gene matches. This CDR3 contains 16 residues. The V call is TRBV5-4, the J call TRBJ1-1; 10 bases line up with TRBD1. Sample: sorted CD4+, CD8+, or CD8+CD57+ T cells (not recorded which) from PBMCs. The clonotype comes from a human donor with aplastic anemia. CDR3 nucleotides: TGTGCCAGCAGCTACGACAGGGGGCGGATGAACACTGAAGCTTTCTTT. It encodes CASSYDRGRMNTEAFF.